These T cell receptor beta chains were read from a single sample in a study of beta chain features in type 1 diabetes. Clones were read by immunoSEQ multiplex PCR, and TCRdb kept only the in-frame ones, dropping some. The sample records 200,000 to 250,000 clones, 9.6% being singletons. The specimen sequenced was naive CD4+ T cells from blood. These receptors all come from a woman in her late teens or twenties in good health. Both conserved end residues are part of each CDR3. The order of the fields is clone size, V gene, D gene, J gene, CDR3 DNA, CDR3 protein. D genes are given only for firm matches. Expanded clones get a size class; other rows say once, few or many, or leave the size out.

>.|TRBV9|.|TRBJ1-2
TGTGCCAGCAGCGAGGGGGGGGCTAACTATGGCTACACCTTC
CASSEGGANYGYTF
>.|TRBV7-8|TRBD1|TRBJ1-4
TGTGCCAGCAGCTTAGACAGGGGCATGCTGTTTTTT
CASSLDRGMLFF
>few|TRBV2|TRBD1|TRBJ2-7
TGTGCCAGCAGTGGGCGGGACAGGGGGGATTACGAGCAGTACTTC
CASSGRDRGDYEQYF
>.|TRBV30|TRBD1|TRBJ1-1
TGTGCCTGGAGTGGGGACAGTAACACTGAAGCTTTCTTT
CAWSGDSNTEAFF
>.|TRBV5-5|.|TRBJ1-3
TGTGCCAGCAGCTTGAGCGATAGCTCTGGAAACACCATATATTTT
CASSLSDSSGNTIYF
>.|TRBV4-1|.|TRBJ2-7
TGCGCCAGCAGCCAAGAGGAAGGGGTTCAAGTGGTCTACGAGCAGTACTTC
CASSQEEGVQVVYEQYF
>.|TRBV18|TRBD2|TRBJ2-3
TGTGCCAGCTCACCCCAAAGCGGGAGTCTCACAGATACGCAGTATTTT
CASSPQSGSLTDTQYF
>few|TRBV12-5|.|TRBJ2-7
TGTGCTAGTGGTTTGAGGGAGAGGAGCGAGCAGTACTTC
CASGLRERSEQYF
>.|TRBV10-3|.|TRBJ1-5
TGTGCCATCAGAAAGGACATCAATCAGCCCCAGCATTTT
CAIRKDINQPQHF
>many|TRBV18|.|TRBJ2-2
TGTGCCAGCTCACCGGTCCTAGCGAGGAACACCGGGGAGCTGTTTTTT
CASSPVLARNTGELFF
>.|TRBV7-9|TRBD1|TRBJ1-1
TGTGCCAGCAGAAAAGAGGGGGCGGAAACTGAAGCTTTCTTT
CASRKEGAETEAFF
>few|TRBV5-1|.|TRBJ2-1
TGCGCCAGCAGCCATAGCCTTAGCTCCTACAATGAGCAGTTCTTC
CASSHSLSSYNEQFF
>few|TRBV11-2|.|TRBJ2-7
TGTGCCAGCAGCTTAGACCCGGGAACTTTTTACGAGCAGTACTTC
CASSLDPGTFYEQYF
>.|TRBV25-1|TRBD1|TRBJ2-7
TGTGCCAGCGCAGGACAGGGCTACGAGCAGTACTTC
CASAGQGYEQYF
>.|TRBV5-1|.|TRBJ2-1
TGCGCCAGCCGGGACTTTCTCTCCTACAATGAGCAGTTCTTC
CASRDFLSYNEQFF
>.|TRBV2|TRBD1|TRBJ1-2
TGTGCCAGCAGAACGGGACAGGGGTTGAGCTACACCTTC
CASRTGQGLSYTF
>many|TRBV7-9|.|TRBJ2-4
TGTGCCAGCAGCCCACCGGGTGAGGTCAAAAACATTCAGTACTTC
CASSPPGEVKNIQYF
>.|TRBV5-1|TRBD1|TRBJ2-2
TGCGCCAGCTATTCGCAGACAGGGGGCAAGACCGGGGAGCTGTTTTTT
CASYSQTGGKTGELFF
>few|TRBV18|TRBD1|TRBJ2-7
TGTGCCAGCTCACCACCGGGGGGGGACAGGGCCTCGAAGGAGCAGTACTTC
CASSPPGGDRASKEQYF
>few|TRBV9|TRBD1|TRBJ2-1
TGTGCCAGCAGCGTAGTATCAGGGGGCTCCTACAATGAGCAGTTCTTC
CASSVVSGGSYNEQFF
>few|TRBV4-1|.|TRBJ2-7
TGCGCCAGCAGCCACGCTACAGGGGGGGACCTTTACGAGCAGTACTTC
CASSHATGGDLYEQYF
>few|TRBV15|.|TRBJ2-2
TGTGCCACCAGCAGAGGACAGAACACCGGGGAGCTGTTTTTT
CATSRGQNTGELFF